This TCR beta chain is from a study of CD8+ T cells in alopecia areata. Regarding the study as a whole: Compared with normal scalp, lesional scalp had higher clonality and more expanded CD8+ clones.

The sample's treatment: oral pan-JAK inhibitor, 5-10 mg twice daily. Alopecia areata patients provided lesional scalp punch biopsies and peripheral blood. As to this clone: What it binds is unknown.

RNA was extracted and reverse transcribed into cDNA as the sequencing template. The protocol was immunoSEQ multiplex PCR, while the TCRdb copy is restricted to in-frame clones and leaves out a portion. There are about 120,000 clones in the sample; roughly 60% occur only once, and approximately 31% lies in the top ten. Germline V gives CDR1 SQVTM, CDR2 ANQGSEA. This CDR3 spans 12 amino acids. The receptor was isolated from a human donor with alopecia areata. This rearrangement joins TRBV29-1 to TRBJ1-1; no definite D call. This specimen consisted of CD8+ T cells sorted from blood, obtained at week 4, from a patient treated with tofacitinib. The CDR3 DNA follows: TGCAGTGGCTGTCACTTGAACACTGAAGCTTTCTTT. Its protein product is CSGCHLNTEAFF.